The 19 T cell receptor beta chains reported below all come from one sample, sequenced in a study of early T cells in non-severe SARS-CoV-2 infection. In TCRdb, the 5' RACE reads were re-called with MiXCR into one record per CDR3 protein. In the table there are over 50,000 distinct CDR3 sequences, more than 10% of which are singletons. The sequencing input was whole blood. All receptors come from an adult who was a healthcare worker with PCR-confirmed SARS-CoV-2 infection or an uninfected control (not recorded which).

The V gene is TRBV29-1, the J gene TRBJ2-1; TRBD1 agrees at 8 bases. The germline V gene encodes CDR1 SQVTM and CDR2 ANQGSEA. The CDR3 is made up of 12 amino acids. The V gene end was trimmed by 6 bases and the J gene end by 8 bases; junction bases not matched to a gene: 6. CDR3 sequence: CSVRQGSHEQFF. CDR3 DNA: TGCAGCGTCCGACAGGGGAGCCATGAGCAGTTCTTC.

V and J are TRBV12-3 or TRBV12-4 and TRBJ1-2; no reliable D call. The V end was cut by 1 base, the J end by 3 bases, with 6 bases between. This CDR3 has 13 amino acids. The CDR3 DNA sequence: TGTGCCAGCAGTTTAGTACAGTACTATGGCTACACCTTC. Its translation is CASSLVQYYGYTF.

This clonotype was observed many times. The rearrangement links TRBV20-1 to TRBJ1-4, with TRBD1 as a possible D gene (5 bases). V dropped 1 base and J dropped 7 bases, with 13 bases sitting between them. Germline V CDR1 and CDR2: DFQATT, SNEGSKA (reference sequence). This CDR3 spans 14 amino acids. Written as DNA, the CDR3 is TGCAGTGCTAGAGTCGGGGTCGGGGGTGAAAAACTGTTTTTT. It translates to CSARVGVGGEKLFF.

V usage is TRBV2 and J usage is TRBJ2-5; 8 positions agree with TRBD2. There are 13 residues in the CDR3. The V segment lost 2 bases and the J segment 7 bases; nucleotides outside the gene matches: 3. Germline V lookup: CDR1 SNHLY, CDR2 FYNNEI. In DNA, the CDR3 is TGTGCCAGCAGTGAAAGGCTAGCGGGGACCCAGTACTTC. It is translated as CASSERLAGTQYF.

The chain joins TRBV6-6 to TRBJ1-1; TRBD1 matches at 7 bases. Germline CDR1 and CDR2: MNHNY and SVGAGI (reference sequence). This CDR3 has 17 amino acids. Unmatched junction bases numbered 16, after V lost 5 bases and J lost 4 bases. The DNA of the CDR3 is TGTGCCAGCAGTGGGACAGATTTAGGGGGGGGCAGCACTGAAGCTTTCTTT. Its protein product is CASSGTDLGGGSTEAFF.

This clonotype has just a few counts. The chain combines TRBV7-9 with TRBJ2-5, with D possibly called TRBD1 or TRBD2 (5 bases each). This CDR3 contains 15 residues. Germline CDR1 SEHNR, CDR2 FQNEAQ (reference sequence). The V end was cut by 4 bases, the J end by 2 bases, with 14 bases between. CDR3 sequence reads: CASSSPTGAQETQYF. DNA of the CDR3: TGTGCCAGCAGCTCCCCAACCGGGGCTCAAGAGACCCAGTACTTC.

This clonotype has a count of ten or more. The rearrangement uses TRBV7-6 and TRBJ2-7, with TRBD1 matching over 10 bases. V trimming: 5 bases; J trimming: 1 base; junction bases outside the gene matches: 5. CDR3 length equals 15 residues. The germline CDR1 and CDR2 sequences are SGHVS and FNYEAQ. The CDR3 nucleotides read TGTGCCAGCAGCACCCGGACAGGGGGTTCCTACGAGCAGTACTTC. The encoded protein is CASSTRTGGSYEQYF.

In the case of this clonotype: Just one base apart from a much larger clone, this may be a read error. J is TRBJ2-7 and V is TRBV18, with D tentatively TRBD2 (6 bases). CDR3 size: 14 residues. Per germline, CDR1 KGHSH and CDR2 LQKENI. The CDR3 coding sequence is TGTGTCAGCTCACGGACTACCGCTTTGGGGGAGCAGTACTTC. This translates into CVSSRTTALGEQYF.

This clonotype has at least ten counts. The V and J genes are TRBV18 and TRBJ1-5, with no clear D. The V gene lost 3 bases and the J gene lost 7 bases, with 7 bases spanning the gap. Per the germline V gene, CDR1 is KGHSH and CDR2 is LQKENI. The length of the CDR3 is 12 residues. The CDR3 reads CASSPGRQPQHF. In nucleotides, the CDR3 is TGTGCCAGCTCACCGGGCAGACAGCCCCAGCATTTT.

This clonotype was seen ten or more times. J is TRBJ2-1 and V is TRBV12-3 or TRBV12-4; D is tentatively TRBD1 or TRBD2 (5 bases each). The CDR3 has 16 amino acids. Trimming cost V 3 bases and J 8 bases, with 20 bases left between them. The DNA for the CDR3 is TGTGCCAGCAGTTTGTCTGACAGCGGTTTTTTACATGAGCAGTTCTTC. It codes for CASSLSDSGFLHEQFF.

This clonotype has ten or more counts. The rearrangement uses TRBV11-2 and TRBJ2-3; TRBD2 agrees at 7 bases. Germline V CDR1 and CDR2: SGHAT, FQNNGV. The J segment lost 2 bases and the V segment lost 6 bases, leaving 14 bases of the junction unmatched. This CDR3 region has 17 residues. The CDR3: CASSLPPGLPNTDTQYF. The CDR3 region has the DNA TGTGCCAGCAGTCTTCCCCCGGGACTACCTAACACAGATACGCAGTATTTT.

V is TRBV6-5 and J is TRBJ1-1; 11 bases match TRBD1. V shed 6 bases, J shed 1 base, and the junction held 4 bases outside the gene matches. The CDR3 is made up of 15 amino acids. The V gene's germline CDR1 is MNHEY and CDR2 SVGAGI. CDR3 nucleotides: TGTGCCAGCAGAGGGACAGGGGGTTGGAACACTGAAGCTTTCTTT. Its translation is CASRGTGGWNTEAFF.

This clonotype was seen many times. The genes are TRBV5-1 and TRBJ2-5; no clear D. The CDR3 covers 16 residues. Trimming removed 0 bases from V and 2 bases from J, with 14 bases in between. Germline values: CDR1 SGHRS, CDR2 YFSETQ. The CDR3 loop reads CASSLALVVGQETQYF. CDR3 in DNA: TGCGCCAGCAGCTTGGCCTTGGTTGTCGGTCAAGAGACCCAGTACTTC.

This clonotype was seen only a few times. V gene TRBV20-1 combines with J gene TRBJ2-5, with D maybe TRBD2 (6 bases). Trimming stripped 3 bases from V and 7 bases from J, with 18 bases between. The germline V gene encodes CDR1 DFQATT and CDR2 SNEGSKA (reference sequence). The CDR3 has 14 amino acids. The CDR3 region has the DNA TGCAGTGCTAGGGTAAAGACTAGTTCGGGGACCCAGTACTTC. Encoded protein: CSARVKTSSGTQYF.

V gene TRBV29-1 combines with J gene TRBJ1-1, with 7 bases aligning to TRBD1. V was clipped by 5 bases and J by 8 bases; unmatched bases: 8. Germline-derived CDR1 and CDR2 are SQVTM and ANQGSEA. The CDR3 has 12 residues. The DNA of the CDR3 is TGCAGCGTTATAATGTTGGGACAGGAAGCTTTCTTT. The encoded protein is CSVIMLGQEAFF.

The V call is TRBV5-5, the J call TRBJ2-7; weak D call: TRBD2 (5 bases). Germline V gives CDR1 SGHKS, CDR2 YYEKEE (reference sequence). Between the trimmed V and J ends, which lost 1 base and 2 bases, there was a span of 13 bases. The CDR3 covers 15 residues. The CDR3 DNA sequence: TGTGCCAGCAGCTTGTTCGCAGGAGGAACCTACGAGCAGTACTTC. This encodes CASSLFAGGTYEQYF.

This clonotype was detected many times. In DNA, the CDR3 is TGTGCCAGCAGTGAAAGATGGAAGGGATGGGGTTGGAAGACCCAGTACTTC. Protein sequence: CASSERWKGWGWKTQYF. This chain uses TRBV6-1 with TRBJ2-5; no firm D call. V shed 2 bases and J shed 6 bases, with 22 bases lying between them. Germline CDR1 reads MNHNS; CDR2 reads SASEGT. The CDR3 length is 17 residues.

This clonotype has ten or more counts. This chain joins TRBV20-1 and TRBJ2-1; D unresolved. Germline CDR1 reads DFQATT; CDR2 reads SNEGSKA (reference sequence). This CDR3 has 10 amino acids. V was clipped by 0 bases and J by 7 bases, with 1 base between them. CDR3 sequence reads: CSARENEQFF. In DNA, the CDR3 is TGCAGTGCTAGAGAAAATGAGCAGTTCTTC.

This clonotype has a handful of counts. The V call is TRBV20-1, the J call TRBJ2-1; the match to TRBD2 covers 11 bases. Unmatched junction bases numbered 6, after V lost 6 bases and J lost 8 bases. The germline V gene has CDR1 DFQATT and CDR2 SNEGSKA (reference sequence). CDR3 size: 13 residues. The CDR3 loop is CSAEGLAGDEQFF. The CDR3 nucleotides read TGCAGTGCCGAAGGACTAGCGGGTGATGAGCAGTTCTTC.